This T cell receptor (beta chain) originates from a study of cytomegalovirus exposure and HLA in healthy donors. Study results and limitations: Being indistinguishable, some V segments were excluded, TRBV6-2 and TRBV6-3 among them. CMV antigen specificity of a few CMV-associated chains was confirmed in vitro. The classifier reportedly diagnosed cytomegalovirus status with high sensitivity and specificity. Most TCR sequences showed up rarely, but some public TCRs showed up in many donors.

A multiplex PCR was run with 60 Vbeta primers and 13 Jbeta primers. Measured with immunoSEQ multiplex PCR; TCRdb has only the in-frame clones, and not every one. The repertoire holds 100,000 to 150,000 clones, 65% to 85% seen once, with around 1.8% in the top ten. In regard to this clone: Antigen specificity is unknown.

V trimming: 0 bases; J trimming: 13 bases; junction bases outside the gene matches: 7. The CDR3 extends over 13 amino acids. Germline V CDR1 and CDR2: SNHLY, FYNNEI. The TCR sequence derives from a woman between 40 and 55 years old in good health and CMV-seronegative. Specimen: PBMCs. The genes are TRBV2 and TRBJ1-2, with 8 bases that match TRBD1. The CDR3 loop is CASSEADRVRSTF. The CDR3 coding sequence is TGTGCCAGCAGTGAAGCGGACAGGGTCCGATCCACCTTC.